This is a list of T cell receptor beta chains from one sample in a study of blood T cell repertoires in COVID-19. Method: immunoSEQ multiplex PCR; TCRdb's copy keeps in-frame clones and lacks some. Found here are approximately 400,000 clones, about 91% of them singletons; the top ten hold approximately 12%. Sequencing was performed on peripheral blood. All receptors derive from a woman in her forties or fifties with COVID-19, enrolled during active disease. Each CDR3 is given with its conserved first and last residue. A D gene is named only where the DNA matches it firmly. Part of the rows lack a size; the others show once, few, many or a class for expanded clones.

>.|TRBV19|TRBJ1-5|.
TGTGCCAGTATCCAGGCCATAGGGAGGGATCAGCCCCAGCATTTT
CASIQAIGRDQPQHF
>.|TRBV24-1|TRBJ1-2|few
TGTGCCACCAGTCCGGGGCCGTCTAGGGGGGGCTACACCTTC
CATSPGPSRGGYTF
>TRBD2|TRBV10-3|TRBJ2-1|.
TGTGCCATCAGGGGACTAGCGGTAAATGAGCAGTTCTTC
CAIRGLAVNEQFF
>TRBD1|TRBV7-2|TRBJ2-5|.
TGTGCCAGCAGCTGGGGACAGGGAAGGCGAGAGACCCAGTACTTC
CASSWGQGRRETQYF
>TRBD2|TRBV6-6|TRBJ2-3|.
TGTGCCAGCAGCCGGCTAGCGGGGGACACAGATACGCAGTATTTT
CASSRLAGDTDTQYF
>.|TRBV21-1|TRBJ1-1|.
TGTGCCAGCAGCAAAGAAGAATATCCGGAATGGCGGGCGTGCCAGGTAGCTTTCTTT
CASSKEEYPEWRACQVAFF
>.|TRBV6-5|TRBJ1-1|.
TGTGCCAGCAGTTACTCGGGCAGGGGATATTTCTTT
CASSYSGRGYFF
>TRBD2|TRBV15|TRBJ2-3|.
TGTGCCACCAGGTCGGGTAGCGGGGGGGCAGAGACAGATACGCAGTATTTT
CATRSGSGGAETDTQYF
>TRBD2|TRBV7-9|TRBJ2-1|.
TGTGCCAGCAGCTCGAGCGGGGTTGAGCAGTTCTTC
CASSSSGVEQFF
>.|TRBV9|TRBJ1-2|.
TGTGCCAGCAGCCCCCGGAGCGTCGGTGGCTACACCTTC
CASSPRSVGGYTF
>.|TRBV30|TRBJ1-2|few
TGTGCCTGGAGGGACAGATCTAACTATGGCTACACCTTC
CAWRDRSNYGYTF
>.|TRBV6-4|TRBJ2-1|.
TGTGCCAGCAGTGACCCCTACGGGGATGAGCAGTTCTTC
CASSDPYGDEQFF
>.|TRBV19|TRBJ1-5|.
TGTGCCAGTAGTGAGGGACTGTATAGCAATCAGCCCCAGCATTTT
CASSEGLYSNQPQHF
>TRBD1|TRBV12-5|TRBJ1-1|once
TGTGCTAGTGGCATACAGGGGGGAAGGACTGAAGCTTTCTTT
CASGIQGGRTEAFF
>.|TRBV6-2/TRBV6-3|TRBJ1-1|.
TGTGCCAGCAGTCTTGACACTGAAGCTTTCTTT
CASSLDTEAFF
>.|TRBV11-2|TRBJ1-1|once
TGTGCCAGCAGCCCCAGGGGCAGGCCCCTTGGCACTGAAGCTTTCTTT
CASSPRGRPLGTEAFF
>TRBD2|TRBV5-1|TRBJ2-3|once
TGCGCCAGCAGCACGCCGGCGACTAGCGGGGGGGTGGCAGATACGCAGTATTTT
CASSTPATSGGVADTQYF
>TRBD1|TRBV5-5|TRBJ1-2|.
TGTGCCAGCAGCTTTGCCGGGACAGGTCTGGGATATGGCTACACCTTC
CASSFAGTGLGYGYTF
>TRBD1|TRBV19|TRBJ2-1|.
TGTGCCAGTAGTGACTCCACAGGGGGCATCTTCAATGAGCAGTTCTTC
CASSDSTGGIFNEQFF
>TRBD1|TRBV7-9|TRBJ2-7|.
TGTGCCAGCAGCCTGGGACAGGGTAACGAGCAGTACTTC
CASSLGQGNEQYF
>TRBD1|TRBV29-1|TRBJ1-2|.
TGCAGCGTTGAGGGGGGACAGCTACCCTATGGCTACACCTTC
CSVEGGQLPYGYTF
>.|TRBV4-1|TRBJ1-2|.
TGCGCCAGCAGCCCCCTAGGCGGGGGACGATTTAACTATGGCTACACCTTC
CASSPLGGGRFNYGYTF